What follows is one TCR beta chain and its context. The data originate from a study of control samples from healthy donors and cancer patients. Trimming shortened V by 1 base and J by 4 bases, and 15 bases separated the two germline ends. The CDR3 loop spans 16 amino acids. Germline assignment: CDR1 SGHRS and CDR2 YFSETQ. Produced via immunoSEQ multiplex PCR; TCRdb's table is partial and in-frame only. The profile covers 150,000 to 200,000 clones, with roughly 94% appearing a single time and 1.3% to 1.5% taken by the ten largest. The chain couples TRBV5-1 to TRBJ2-1; tentative D call: TRBD2 (6 bases). This TCR was recovered from a young woman in good health. The sample taken for sequencing was blood. The CDR3 is CASSLLGQSGYNEQFF. The CDR3 bases are TGCGCCAGCAGCTTGTTGGGCCAAAGCGGGTACAATGAGCAGTTCTTC.